This T cell receptor beta chain appears in the sequencing data of a study of post-analysis software for immune sequencing data. Study background: Included courses were relapsing-remitting and secondary progressive multiple sclerosis; progressive-relapsing multiple sclerosis was also included. Study observations and caveats: Multiple sclerosis patients had significantly lower normalized Chao1 diversity than controls. Strong co-clustering by F measure linked samples that shared a preparation batch.

This clonotype was observed at least ten times. What it binds is not known. Sequencing libraries made from TCR beta cDNA carried unique molecular identifiers. Starting from about 0.98 to 11 million T cells, the study yielded about 540,000 cDNA molecules. Each CDR3 protein gets one entry after TCRdb re-called the PCR reads with MiXCR. The data contain about 200,000 distinct CDR3 sequences, 25% to 30% of them singletons. Sequenced material: blood. The sequence was obtained from a girl aged 2 to 17 with multiple sclerosis.

Here the CDR3 DNA reads TGTGCCAGCAGTCCACCTGGGGCCGCCGGCTACAATGAGCAGTTCTTC. Protein: CASSPPGAAGYNEQFF. V and J are TRBV28 and TRBJ2-1; the D gene is possibly TRBD1 (5 bases). The germline CDR1 and CDR2 sequences are MDHEN and SYDVKM. The CDR3 length is 16 residues. The germline V and J ends were trimmed by 5 bases and 3 bases, with 17 bases remaining between them.